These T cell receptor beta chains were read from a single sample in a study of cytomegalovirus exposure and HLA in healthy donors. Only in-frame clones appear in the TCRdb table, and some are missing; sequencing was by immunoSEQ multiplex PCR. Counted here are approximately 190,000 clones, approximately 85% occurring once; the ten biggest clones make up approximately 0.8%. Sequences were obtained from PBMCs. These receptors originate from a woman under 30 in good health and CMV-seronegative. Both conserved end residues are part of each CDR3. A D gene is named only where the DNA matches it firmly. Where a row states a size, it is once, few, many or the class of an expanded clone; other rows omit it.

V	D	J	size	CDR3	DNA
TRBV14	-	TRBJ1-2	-	CASSQSFWEGYTF	TGTGCCAGCAGCCAATCATTCTGGGAGGGCTACACCTTC
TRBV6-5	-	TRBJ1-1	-	CASSYSSTEAFF	TGTGCCAGCAGTTACTCGAGTACTGAAGCTTTCTTT
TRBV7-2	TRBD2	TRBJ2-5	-	CASSPRGTRSGTQYF	TGTGCCAGCAGTCCTCGGGGGACTAGATCTGGGACCCAGTACTTC
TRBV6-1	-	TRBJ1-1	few	CASSETTSNTEAFF	TGTGCCAGCAGTGAAACTACGTCGAACACTGAAGCTTTCTTT
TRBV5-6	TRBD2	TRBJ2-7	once	CASSYSGSSYEQYF	TGTGCCAGCAGCTATAGCGGGAGCTCCTACGAGCAGTACTTC
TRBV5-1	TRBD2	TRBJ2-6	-	CASRTSSGGHSGANVLTF	TGCGCCAGCAGAACCTCTAGCGGGGGGCACTCTGGGGCCAACGTCCTGACTTTC
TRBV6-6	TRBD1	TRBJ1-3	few	CASSYGGTGGRNTIYF	TGTGCCAGCAGTTACGGCGGGACAGGGGGTCGAAACACCATATATTTT
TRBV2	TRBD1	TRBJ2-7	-	CASRLMTGRISYEQYF	TGTGCCAGCAGGCTGATGACAGGGAGAATATCCTACGAGCAGTACTTC
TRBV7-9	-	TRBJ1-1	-	CASSGAVGAGTMGAEAFF	TGTGCCAGCAGTGGGGCCGTCGGGGCAGGGACAATGGGGGCTGAAGCTTTCTTT
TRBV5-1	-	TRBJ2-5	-	CASSLGQGRETQYF	TGCGCCAGCAGCCTAGGGCAGGGAAGAGAGACCCAGTACTTC
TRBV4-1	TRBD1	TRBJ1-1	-	CASSQVEGAYKAFF	TGCGCCAGCAGCCAAGTGGAGGGGGCATATAAGGCTTTCTTT